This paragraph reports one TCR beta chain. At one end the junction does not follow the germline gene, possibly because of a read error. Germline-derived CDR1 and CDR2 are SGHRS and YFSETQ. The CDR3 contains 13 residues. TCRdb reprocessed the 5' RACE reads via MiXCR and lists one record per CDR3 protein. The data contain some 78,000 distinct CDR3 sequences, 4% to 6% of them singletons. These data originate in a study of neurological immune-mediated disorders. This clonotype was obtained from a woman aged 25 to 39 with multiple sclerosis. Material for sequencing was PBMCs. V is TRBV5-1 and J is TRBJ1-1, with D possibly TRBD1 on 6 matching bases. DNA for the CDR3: TGCGCCAGCAACTTGGACAGCTACACTGAAGCTTTCTTT. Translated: CASNLDSYTEAFF.